This T cell receptor beta chain appears in the sequencing data of a study of CD8+ T cells in alopecia areata. Study context: Those patients who were treated received oral tofacitinib, which was given at 5 to 10 mg twice daily for moderate-to-severe alopecia areata. Overall study findings and caveats: Although TCR sharing was seen in mice, sharing across patients was less clear, possibly for HLA-related reasons.

This clone was seen a few times. The antigen remains unidentified. Extraction and reverse transcription of RNA yielded cDNA as the sequencing template. Method: immunoSEQ multiplex PCR; TCRdb's copy keeps in-frame clones and lacks some. The repertoire has 150,000 to 160,000 clones, 45% to 60% of them found once; the top ten carry 15% to 20%. There are 12 residues in the CDR3. V lost 4 bases and J lost 3, with 7 bases in between. The germline V gene has CDR1 MGHDK and CDR2 SYGVNS. Individuals with alopecia areata gave both lesional scalp punch biopsies and peripheral blood for collection. From PBMCs, CD4+ and CD8+ T cells were sorted.

The source of this sequence is a human donor with alopecia areata. Sequencing used CD8+ T cells sorted from blood, obtained at week 0. V is TRBV25-1 and J is TRBJ2-7; D is unresolved. The DNA of the CDR3 is TGTGCCAGCAGTGTAAAAAACTACGAGCAGTACTTC. Translating gives CASSVKNYEQYF.